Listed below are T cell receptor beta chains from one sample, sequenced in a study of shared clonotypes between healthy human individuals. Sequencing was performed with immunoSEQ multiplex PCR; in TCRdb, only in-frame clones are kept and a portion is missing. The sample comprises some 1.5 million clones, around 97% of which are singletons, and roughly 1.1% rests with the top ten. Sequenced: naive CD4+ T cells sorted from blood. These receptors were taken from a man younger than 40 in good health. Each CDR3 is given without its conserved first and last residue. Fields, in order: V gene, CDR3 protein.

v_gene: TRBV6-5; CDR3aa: ASSYSGQSYEQY
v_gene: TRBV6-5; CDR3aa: ASSFEGFGTEAF
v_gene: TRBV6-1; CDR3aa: ASSEKASSYEQY
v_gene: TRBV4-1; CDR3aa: ASSPRFGVAGSNETQY
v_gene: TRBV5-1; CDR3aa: ASSTGQGASYT
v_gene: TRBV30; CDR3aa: AWSVQEDQPQH
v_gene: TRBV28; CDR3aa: ASSAGLASNEQF
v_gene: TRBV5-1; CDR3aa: ASSFEVGSGNPYNEQF
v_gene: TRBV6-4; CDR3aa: ASSSLLIRGTEAF
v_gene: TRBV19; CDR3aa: ASAGGPYEQY
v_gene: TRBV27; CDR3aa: ASSLIRSDTQY
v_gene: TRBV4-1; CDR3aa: ASSKVGTVNSEAF
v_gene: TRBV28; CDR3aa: ASSFDPRQPQH
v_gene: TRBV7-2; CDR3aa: ASSRGQGNTIY
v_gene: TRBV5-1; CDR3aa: ASSASGTDTQY
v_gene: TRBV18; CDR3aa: ASSQRRAGTNTDTQY
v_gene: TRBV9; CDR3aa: ASSVVGQGSSRSYEQY
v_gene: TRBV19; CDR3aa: ASTRWSSGGDYGYT
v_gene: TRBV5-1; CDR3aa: ASCDRGGETQY
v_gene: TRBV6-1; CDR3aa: ASLRGGEETQY
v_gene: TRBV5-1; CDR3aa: ASSVTGGAGYEQY
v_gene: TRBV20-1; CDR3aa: SAPGGTEAF
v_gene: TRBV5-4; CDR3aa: ASSLDSGLKKGDIQY
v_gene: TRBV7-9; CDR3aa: ASSTDRGLKNNEQF
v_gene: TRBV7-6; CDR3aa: ASSSYPGGGDEKLF
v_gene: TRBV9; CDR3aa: ASSPHGSLGVSNQPQH
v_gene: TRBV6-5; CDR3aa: ASSYGDKNEKLF
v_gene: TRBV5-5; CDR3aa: ASSWATGPIGYT
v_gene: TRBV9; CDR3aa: ASSAPGGGGPTDTQY
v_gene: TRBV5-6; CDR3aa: ASSPQGYYGYT
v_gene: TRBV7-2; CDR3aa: ASNDRESYEQY
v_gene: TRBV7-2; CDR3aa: ASSLGPTGQPQH
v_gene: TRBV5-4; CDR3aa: ASSYRDRGFYEQY
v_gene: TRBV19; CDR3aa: ASSSGRASYEQY
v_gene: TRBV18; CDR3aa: ASSPVDSRSYGYT
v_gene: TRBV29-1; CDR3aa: SVARVNTEAF
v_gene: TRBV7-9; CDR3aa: ASSANRGLRSGANVLT
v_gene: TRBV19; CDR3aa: ASNAAPRGRNYGYT
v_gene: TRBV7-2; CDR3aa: ASSPGTGGDSEEQY
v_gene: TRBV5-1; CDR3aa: ASSLDRQGISEAF
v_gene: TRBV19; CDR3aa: ASSDRGRNTEAF
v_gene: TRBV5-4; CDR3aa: ASSSGGDRGGSQPQH
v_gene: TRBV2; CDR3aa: ASRENRRSNQETQY